A single sample is the source of the 9 T cell receptor beta chains below, sequenced in a study of shared clonotypes between healthy human individuals. Data came from immunoSEQ multiplex PCR; TCRdb stores just in-frame clones and leaves some out. The sample consists of 2 million to 2.5 million clones, about 92% of them appearing once. CD45RO-negative CD8 cells positively selected for CCR7 made up the naive population, which excluded terminally differentiated effector memory CD45RA+ cells. The sample comprised naive CD8+ T cells from PBMCs. The receptors stem from a young man in good health. Some clones in this sample may be carry-over from other donors' samples.

The genes are TRBV4-2 and TRBJ2-7; 8 nucleotides agree with TRBD2. This CDR3 contains 15 residues. The junction had 3 bases not matched to a gene; V was cut back by 2 bases and J by 0 bases. The V gene's germline CDR1 is LGHNA and CDR2 YNFKEQ. The CDR3 region is CASSQHTSGSYEQYF. The CDR3 DNA follows: TGTGCCAGCAGCCAACATACTAGCGGCTCCTACGAGCAGTACTTC.

This clone was counted a single time. V gene TRBV27 combines with J gene TRBJ2-7; 12 bases fit TRBD1. V lost 6 bases, J lost 2 bases, and 11 bases stayed unmatched. This CDR3 is built from 17 residues. Germline V CDR1 and CDR2: MNHEY, SMNVEV (reference sequence). As DNA, the CDR3 is TGTGCCAGCAGGAGAGGGACAGGGGGCGTATATCCCTACGAGCAGTACTTC. This sequence encodes CASRRGTGGVYPYEQYF.

V usage is TRBV19 and J usage is TRBJ2-1, with 7 bases that match TRBD2. Looked up from germline, CDR1 is LNHDA and CDR2 is SQIVND (reference sequence). The CDR3 is 15 residues long. V lost 3 bases, J lost 5 bases, and 7 bases stayed unmatched. CDR3 coding DNA: TGTGCCAGTAGTATGCGGCGGGAGCGGGACAATGAGCAGTTCTTC. Protein: CASSMRRERDNEQFF.

The V call is TRBV27, the J call TRBJ2-7; 10 nucleotides align to TRBD1. The CDR3 has 16 amino acids. V lost 7 bases, J lost 5 bases, and 14 bases stayed unmatched. Looked up from germline, CDR1 is MNHEY and CDR2 is SMNVEV (reference sequence). The CDR3 protein is CASTLSVGTGVHEQYF. The CDR3 DNA reads TGTGCCAGCACGCTATCCGTGGGGACAGGGGTACACGAGCAGTACTTC.

V gene TRBV28 combines with J gene TRBJ2-1; a weak D match, TRBD2 (5 bases). Germline values: CDR1 MDHEN, CDR2 SYDVKM. The V and J ends lost 8 bases and 4 bases respectively, with 15 bases between them. The CDR3 sequence is 14 residues long. CDR3 amino acids: CASSPVRRYNEQFF. The CDR3 region has the DNA TGTGCCAGCTCCCCTGTTAGGAGGTACAATGAGCAGTTCTTC. The full variable domain, rest sourced from reference TRBV28 and TRBJ2-1, is DVKVTQSSRYLVKRTGEKVFLECVQDMDHENMFWYRQDPGLGLRLIYFSYDVKMKEKGDIPEGYSVSREKKERFSLILESASTNQTSMYLCASSPVRRYNEQFFGPGTRLTVL.

The V gene is TRBV13, the J gene TRBJ2-7; D gene ambiguous. There are 14 residues in the CDR3. Germline lookup yields CDR1 PRHDT and CDR2 FYEKMQ (reference sequence). Trimming took off 5 bases at V and 2 bases at J, with 13 bases between the two ends. The CDR3 DNA reads TGTGCCAGCAGCCCCCCTGGCATCACCTACGAGCAGTACTTC. Its protein is CASSPPGITYEQYF.

The chain employs TRBV21-1 and TRBJ1-5. TRBV21-1 corresponds to a pseudogene. The CDR3 contains 17 residues. The CDR3 DNA follows: TGTGCCAGCAGCAAGCCCCCCCCCTGGGGGAGCAATCAGCCCCAGCATTTT. Its protein is CASSKPPPWGSNQPQHF.

The rearrangement links TRBV7-6 to TRBJ2-1; unclear D gene. The V and J ends lost 5 bases and 8 bases respectively, with 7 bases between them. In germline, CDR1 is SGHVS, CDR2 FNYEAQ. This CDR3 has 11 amino acids. The CDR3 region is CASSRNYEQFF. CDR3 nucleotides: TGTGCCAGCAGCCGAAACTATGAGCAGTTCTTC. The complete variable domain, with remaining parts taken from reference TRBV7-6 and TRBJ2-1, reads GAGVSQSPRYKVTKRGQDVALRCDPISGHVSLYWYRQALGQGPEFLTYFNYEAQQDKSGLPNDRFSAERPEGSISTLTIQRTEQRDSAMYRCASSRNYEQFFGPGTRLTVL.

The chain is built from TRBV5-4 and TRBJ2-7; 16 positions agree with TRBD2. Germline V gene lookup returns CDR1 SGHNT and CDR2 YYREEE (reference sequence). The CDR3 extends over 16 amino acids. V lost 3 bases and J lost 6; bases outside the gene matches: 6. The CDR3 protein is CASSSAGTSGRGEQYF. The CDR3 bases are TGTGCCAGCAGCTCCGCCGGGACTAGCGGGAGGGGCGAGCAGTACTTC.